These T cell receptor beta chains were read from a single sample in a study of cytomegalovirus exposure and HLA in healthy donors. Sequenced by immunoSEQ multiplex PCR; TCRdb stores in-frame clones only, minus some. The table records fewer than 200,000 clones, roughly 80% of them present only once. The sequencing sample was made of PBMCs. The receptors here all came from a woman between 45 and 65 years old in good health and CMV-seronegative. Both conserved end residues are part of each CDR3. D genes are given only for firm matches. A row's size may be missing; if present it is once, few, many or a size class.

j_call clone_size d_call v_call cdr3_nt cdr3_aa
TRBJ1-4 - - TRBV30 TGTGCCTGGAGGCTTCAGGGAGGGGAAAAACTGTTTTTT CAWRLQGGEKLFF
TRBJ2-7 - TRBD1 TRBV5-1 TGCGCCAGCAGCTTAAGACAGGGGGCTGACGAGCAGTACTTC CASSLRQGADEQYF
TRBJ1-6 - - TRBV11-2 TGTGCCAGCAGCTTAGACAGGGGCCGTAGTTCACCCCTCCACTTT CASSLDRGRSSPLHF
TRBJ2-6 - - TRBV18 TGTGCCAGCTCACCCCCCTCCCGGGCCAACGTCCTGACTTTC CASSPPSRANVLTF
TRBJ2-7 few - TRBV6-1 TGTGCCAGCAGTTACACCTACGAGCAGTACTTC CASSYTYEQYF
TRBJ1-4 - TRBD1 TRBV18 TGTGCCAGCTCACCTCCCGGGACAGGGGGTAGTAATGAAAAACTGTTTTTT CASSPPGTGGSNEKLFF
TRBJ1-1 - - TRBV27 TGTGCCAGCAGTCTAATGTCGGGGGTCACTGAAGCTTTCTTT CASSLMSGVTEAFF
TRBJ2-7 - - TRBV5-5 TGTGCCAGCAGCTTGGCAGGCTTTGAGCAGTACTTC CASSLAGFEQYF
TRBJ2-2 - TRBD1 TRBV16 TGTGCCAGCAGTCAGACAGGGGGCGCGAACACCGGGGAGCTGTTTTTT CASSQTGGANTGELFF
TRBJ2-7 - TRBD2 TRBV7-2 TGTGCCAGCAGCTCAATCACGGGGGGGCATTACGAGCAGTACTTC CASSSITGGHYEQYF
TRBJ1-1 - - TRBV4-1 TGCGCCAGCAGCCAAGGTTACTCTCGCACTGAAGCTTTCTTT CASSQGYSRTEAFF
TRBJ1-5 once - TRBV19 TGTGCCAGTATTTCCCTTTCCGGAGGCAATCAGCCCCAGCATTTT CASISLSGGNQPQHF
TRBJ2-1 - TRBD2 TRBV10-1 TGCGCCAGCAGTGAATTGTCTAGCGGGTACAATGAGCAGTTCTTC CASSELSSGYNEQFF
TRBJ2-5 - - TRBV28 TGTGCCAGCAGTTTACTTAGCGGTGGGAGCCCGTACCAAGAGACCCAGTACTTC CASSLLSGGSPYQETQYF
TRBJ1-1 - - TRBV19 TGTGCCAGTGGGGCAACTACAGGGTTGACTGAAGCTTTCTTT CASGATTGLTEAFF
TRBJ2-3 - - TRBV27 TGTGCCAGCAGTCCACCGGGACTCCAGCGTACGCAGTATTTT CASSPPGLQRTQYF
TRBJ1-4 - - TRBV9 TGTGCCAGCAGCGTCGGGACAACTAATGAAAAACTGTTTTTT CASSVGTTNEKLFF
TRBJ2-7 - - TRBV6-4 TGTGCCAGCAGCCTACAGGACGGGTACGAGCAGTACTTC CASSLQDGYEQYF
TRBJ1-2 - TRBD1 TRBV7-8 TGTGCCAGCAGCTTTGTCCGCGGGACAGAGAATGGCTACACCTTC CASSFVRGTENGYTF
TRBJ2-1 - - TRBV28 TGTGCCAGCAGCCTGGGGCAAAAGCAGTTCTTC CASSLGQKQFF
TRBJ2-1 - - TRBV6-1 TGTGCCAGCAGTGTAGATTGGAGCTACAATGAGCAGTTCTTC CASSVDWSYNEQFF
TRBJ1-1 - - TRBV27 TGTGCCAGCGGGCTCACGGCAAACACTGAAGCTTTCTTT CASGLTANTEAFF
TRBJ1-2 - - TRBV7-9 TGTGCCAGCAGCTTACTCGCGGGTAACTATGGCTACACCTTC CASSLLAGNYGYTF
TRBJ2-3 - - TRBV6-5 TGTGCCAGCTCCCGGGGAGATACGCAGTATTTT CASSRGDTQYF
TRBJ1-1 - - TRBV11-2 TGTGCCAGCAGCTTTTGGTCGCGGGGGCCCGGCGTGGCTGAAGCTTTCTTT CASSFWSRGPGVAEAFF
TRBJ2-2 - TRBD1 TRBV10-3 TGTGCCATTGCCACGGGACAGGGTATCGCCGGGGAGCTGTTTTTT CAIATGQGIAGELFF
TRBJ1-5 - - TRBV4-3 TGCGCCAGCAGCCAAGACGTGCAGAATCAGCCCCAGCATTTT CASSQDVQNQPQHF
TRBJ2-1 - TRBD1 TRBV11-2 TGTGCCAGCAGCTTAGCAGCGGTGGGGACAGGGCGGTACAATGAGCAGTTCTTC CASSLAAVGTGRYNEQFF
TRBJ2-4 - - TRBV18 TGTGCCAGCTCACCCCGTCTTGGGGGAGGGGGTGAAAACATTCAGTACTTC CASSPRLGGGGENIQYF
TRBJ2-7 - - TRBV7-2 TGTGCCAGCAGCTTTGACAGAACATCCCTCGAGCAGTACTTC CASSFDRTSLEQYF
TRBJ1-5 - - TRBV6-1 TGTGCCAGCCGGCCACGGGGGGGGCCCCAGCCCCAGCATTTT CASRPRGGPQPQHF
TRBJ1-5 - - TRBV28 TGTGCCAGCAGGGTACTGGGGGCGGAAAATCAGCCCCAGCATTTT CASRVLGAENQPQHF
TRBJ1-6 - - TRBV6-5 TGTGCCAGCAGTTACTCGCTCAGGGATTGGGATTCACCCCTCCACTTT CASSYSLRDWDSPLHF
TRBJ2-7 - - TRBV11-3 TGTGCCAGCAGCTTAGGGGGAGACTACGAGCAGTACTTC CASSLGGDYEQYF
TRBJ2-7 - TRBD1 TRBV6-5 TGTGCCAGCAGTTACCGGACAGGGCGGGAGCAGTACTTC CASSYRTGREQYF
TRBJ1-5 - - TRBV4-1 TGCGCCAGCAGCCAAGGATCCCACAGATTTAGCAATCAGCCCCAGCATTTT CASSQGSHRFSNQPQHF
TRBJ2-7 - - TRBV18 TGTGCCAGCTCACTACTTGCCCCATTGCGGGGGCTTCTCGAGGACGAGCAGTACTTC CASSLLAPLRGLLEDEQYF
TRBJ1-1 - TRBD1 TRBV4-1 TGCGCCAGCAGCCAAGAAAGGGGGCTCGGGGCTTTCTTT CASSQERGLGAFF
TRBJ2-7 - TRBD1 TRBV18 TGTGCCAGCTCACCGACAGGGGAAGGCTCCTACGAGCAGTACTTC CASSPTGEGSYEQYF
TRBJ2-3 - - TRBV28 TGTGCCAGCAGTTTATTCGCCCTTAGACAGCGAAGCACAGATACGCAGTATTTT CASSLFALRQRSTDTQYF
TRBJ2-1 - - TRBV27 TGTGCCAGCAGTGGGTGGTCGACTCGCTCCTACAATGAGCAGTTCTTC CASSGWSTRSYNEQFF
TRBJ1-4 - - TRBV28 TGTGCCAGCAGTTTATACAGCCGACAATCTAATGAAAAACTGTTTTTT CASSLYSRQSNEKLFF
TRBJ2-2 - - TRBV5-1 TGCGCCAGCAGCCTAGCTCCGGGGGGCATCGGGGAGCTGTTTTTT CASSLAPGGIGELFF
TRBJ2-7 - TRBD1 TRBV30 TGTGCCTGGAGTGGGACAGGGGCAGGCGAGCAGTACTTC CAWSGTGAGEQYF
TRBJ2-4 once - TRBV5-6 TGTGCCAGCAGCTTAGTGAGGGAAAAAGCCAAAAACATTCAGTACTTC CASSLVREKAKNIQYF
TRBJ2-7 - TRBD2 TRBV5-1 TGCGCCAGCAGCTTGGTAACTAGCGGGAGAGCCGAGCAGTACTTC CASSLVTSGRAEQYF
TRBJ1-5 once TRBD1 TRBV2 TGTGCCAGCAGTGAAAGGGGACAGGGAAGTCAGCCCCAGCATTTT CASSERGQGSQPQHF
TRBJ1-3 few TRBD1 TRBV6-1 TGTGCCAGCAGTGAGAATGGACAGGGGGGAAACACCATATATTTT CASSENGQGGNTIYF
TRBJ1-1 - - TRBV12-5 TGTGCTAGTGGTTTGTCAGGGATGAACACTGAAGCTTTCTTT CASGLSGMNTEAFF
TRBJ1-2 - - TRBV30 TGTGCCTACGATGGTGGGCAGTTCTACTATGGCTACACCTTC CAYDGGQFYYGYTF
TRBJ2-1 - - TRBV29-1 TGCAGCGTTGCTTTTACCAGCTCCTACAATGAGCAGTTCTTC CSVAFTSSYNEQFF
TRBJ2-1 - TRBD2 TRBV5-4 TGTGCCAGCAGCTCTCCCCTTCGGGAGGGCCCCCACAATGAGCAGTTCTTC CASSSPLREGPHNEQFF
TRBJ2-5 - - TRBV10-1 TGCGCCAGCAGTGAGGCCGGGTCCCAAGAGACCCAGTACTTC CASSEAGSQETQYF
TRBJ2-1 once TRBD2 TRBV7-9 TGTGCCAGCAGCGTTAGGGGTATTAGCGGGATTATCTCCTACAATGAGCAGTTCTTC CASSVRGISGIISYNEQFF
TRBJ2-1 - - TRBV18 TGTGCCAGCTCACCTCCCTCTAGCGATGAGCAGTTCTTC CASSPPSSDEQFF
TRBJ2-5 - TRBD1 TRBV28 TGTGCCAGCAGATCCGGGACAGGGCTAGAGACCCAGTACTTC CASRSGTGLETQYF
TRBJ2-2 - TRBD1 TRBV5-4 TGTGCCAGCAGCCACCAGGGACAGGGGACCGGAGAGCTGTTTTTT CASSHQGQGTGELFF
TRBJ2-3 - - TRBV5-1 TGCGCCAGCAGCTTGGATGGAGTTGGCACAGATACGCAGTATTTT CASSLDGVGTDTQYF
TRBJ1-4 - TRBD1 TRBV6-1 TGTGCCAGCAGTGGCCCACAGGGGGCTTACCCTAATGAAAAACTGTTTTTT CASSGPQGAYPNEKLFF